This TCR beta chain was recorded in a study of cytomegalovirus exposure and HLA in healthy donors. Overall study findings and caveats: Rare sequences made up most TCRs, while some public TCRs were found in many donors. In the approximately 120 validation repertoires, a later analysis found that first-cohort TCR clusters tended to co-occur. Associated with cytomegalovirus, according to the listing, were some 180 TCR beta chains. Among the CMV-associated chains, a few were confirmed in vitro as specific for CMV antigens.

Clones were read by immunoSEQ multiplex PCR, and TCRdb kept only the in-frame ones, dropping some. This table has roughly 150,000 clones, about 95% appearing once. Notes on this clone: What it recognizes is unknown.

The germline V and J ends were trimmed by 3 bases and 5 bases, with 7 bases remaining between them. The CDR3 loop spans 12 amino acids. Germline V gives CDR1 SNHLY, CDR2 FYNNEI. The V and J genes are TRBV2 and TRBJ1-1; D possibly corresponds to TRBD1 (5 bases). The TCR comes from a man between 18 and 29 years old in good health and CMV-seropositive. Sequencing input: PBMCs. The CDR3 nucleotides read TGTGCCAGCAGTGATGGACAAACTGAAGCTTTCTTT. It yields the protein CASSDGQTEAFF.